Reported below is one T cell receptor beta chain. This sample was taken from a study of blood T cell repertoires in COVID-19. Study-level information: Acute-phase and convalescent COVID-19 samples originated in the United States, Italy and Spain. T cells, B-cell-depleted T cells, or PBMCs provided the cDNA or gDNA that served as material.

The CDR3 is made up of 16 amino acids. Germline CDR1 reads SGHRS; CDR2 reads YFSETQ. The trim removed 4 bases at V and 6 bases at J, leaving 13 bases unmatched. Study processing details: Estimates of nucleated cell counts were drawn from the amplification of reference gene primers. Sequencing was performed with immunoSEQ multiplex PCR; in TCRdb, only in-frame clones are kept and a portion is missing. V and J calls and clone size are copied from that table; D and trimming were computed from the DNA. The sample consists of about 210,000 clones, around three quarters of them appearing once. V gene TRBV5-1 combines with J gene TRBJ1-2, with 9 nucleotides matching TRBD1. The source of this sequence is a woman in her seventies with acute or convalescent COVID-19. The sequencing sample was made of peripheral blood. The CDR3 coding sequence is TGCGCCAGCAGCGGCGGGGGGACAGGGAGTTTGGATGGCTACACCTTC. Translating it yields CASSGGGTGSLDGYTF. Looking up the rest from reference TRBV5-1 and TRBJ1-2 gives the full variable domain: KAGVTQTPRYLIKTRGQQVTLSCSPISGHRSVSWYQQTPGQGLQFLFEYFSETQRNKGNFPGRFSGRQFSNSRSEMNVSTLELGDSALYLCASSGGGTGSLDGYTFGSGTRLTVV.